This record covers a single T cell receptor (beta chain). The antigen remains undetermined. Trimming stripped 6 bases from V and 2 bases from J, with 11 bases between. Germline loops: CDR1 ENHRY, CDR2 SYGVKD. The CDR3 totals 13 residues. The data were taken from a study of radiation and T cells in renal cell carcinoma. Profiling relied on immunoSEQ multiplex PCR, and the TCRdb table lists in-frame clones only, not all of them. The data show roughly 120,000 clones, roughly four fifths seen once. Findings and limits, study-wide: Top tumor clonotypes rose in blood 2 weeks post-radiation, then contracted.

Noted time point: blood 2 weeks post-SBRT. The treatment here: 15 Gy SBRT to primary tumor, nephrectomy 4 weeks later. The patient's renal cell carcinoma had clear cell pathology. The gene calls are TRBV10-3 and TRBJ2-7; D is unresolved. Specimen: blood, collected from a patient whose treatment included radiotherapy and nephrectomy. This clonotype was sampled from a woman aged 55-70 years with renal cell carcinoma. DNA for the CDR3: TGTGCCATCAGCCTCCCTGGTGCCTACGAGCAGTACTTC. This sequence encodes CAISLPGAYEQYF.